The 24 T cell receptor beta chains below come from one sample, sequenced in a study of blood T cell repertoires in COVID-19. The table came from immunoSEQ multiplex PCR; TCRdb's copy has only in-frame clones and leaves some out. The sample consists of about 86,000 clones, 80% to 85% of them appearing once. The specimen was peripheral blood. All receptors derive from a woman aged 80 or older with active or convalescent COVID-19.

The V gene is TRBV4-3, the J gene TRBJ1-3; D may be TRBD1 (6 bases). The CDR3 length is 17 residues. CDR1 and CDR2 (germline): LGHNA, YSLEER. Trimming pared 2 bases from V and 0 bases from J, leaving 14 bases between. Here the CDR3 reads CASSQNAGGGSGNTIYF. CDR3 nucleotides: TGCGCCAGCAGCCAAAACGCGGGAGGGGGCTCTGGAAACACCATATATTTT.

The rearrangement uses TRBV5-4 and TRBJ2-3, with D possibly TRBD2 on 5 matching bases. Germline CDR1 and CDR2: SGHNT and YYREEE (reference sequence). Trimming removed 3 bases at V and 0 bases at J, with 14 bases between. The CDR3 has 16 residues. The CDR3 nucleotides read TGTGCCAGCAGCTCGAAAGCGGACTCTAGCACAGATACGCAGTATTTT. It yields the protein CASSSKADSSTDTQYF. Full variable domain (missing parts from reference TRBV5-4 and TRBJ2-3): ETGVTQSPTHLIKTRGQQVTLRCSSQSGHNTVSWYQQALGQGPQFIFQYYREEENGRGNFPPRFSGLQFPNYSSELNVNALELDDSALYLCASSSKADSSTDTQYFGPGTRLTVL.

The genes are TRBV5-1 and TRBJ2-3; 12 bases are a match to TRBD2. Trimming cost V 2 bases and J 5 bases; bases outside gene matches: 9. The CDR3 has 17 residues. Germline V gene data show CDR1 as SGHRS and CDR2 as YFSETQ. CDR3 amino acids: CASSFRTSGINGDTQYF. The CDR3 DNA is TGCGCCAGCAGCTTCCGGACTAGCGGGATTAATGGAGATACGCAGTATTTT.

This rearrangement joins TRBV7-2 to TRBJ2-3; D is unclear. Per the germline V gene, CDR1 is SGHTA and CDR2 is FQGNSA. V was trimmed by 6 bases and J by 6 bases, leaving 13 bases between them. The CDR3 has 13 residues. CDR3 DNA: TGTGCCAGCAGTGTTAGCCCCGGGGATACGCAGTATTTT. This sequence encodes CASSVSPGDTQYF.

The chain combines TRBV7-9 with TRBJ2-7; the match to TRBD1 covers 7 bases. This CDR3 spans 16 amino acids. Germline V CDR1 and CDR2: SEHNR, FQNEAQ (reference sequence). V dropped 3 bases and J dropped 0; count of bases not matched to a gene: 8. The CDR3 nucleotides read TGTGCCAGCAGCTTTTCCGACAGGGCCCCCTCCTACGAGCAGTACTTC. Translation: CASSFSDRAPSYEQYF.

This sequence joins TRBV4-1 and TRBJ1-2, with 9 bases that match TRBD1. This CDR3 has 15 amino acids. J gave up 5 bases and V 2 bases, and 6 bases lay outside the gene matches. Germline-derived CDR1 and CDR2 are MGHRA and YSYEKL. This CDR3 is CASSQPGQGMYGYTF. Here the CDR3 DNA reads TGCGCCAGCAGCCAACCGGGACAGGGAATGTATGGCTACACCTTC.

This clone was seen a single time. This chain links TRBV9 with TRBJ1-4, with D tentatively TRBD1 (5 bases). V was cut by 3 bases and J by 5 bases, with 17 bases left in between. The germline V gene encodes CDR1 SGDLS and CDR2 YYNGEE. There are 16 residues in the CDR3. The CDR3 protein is CASSASRGRENEKLFF. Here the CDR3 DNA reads TGTGCCAGCAGCGCGAGCCGGGGACGGGAGAATGAAAAACTGTTTTTT.

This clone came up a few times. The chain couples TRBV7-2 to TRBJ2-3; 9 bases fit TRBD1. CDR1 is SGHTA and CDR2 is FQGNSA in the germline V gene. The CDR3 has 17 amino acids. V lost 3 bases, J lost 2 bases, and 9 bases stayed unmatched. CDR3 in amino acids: CASSLLRTGVVTDTQYF. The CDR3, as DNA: TGTGCCAGCAGCTTGTTGAGGACAGGGGTCGTCACAGATACGCAGTATTTT.

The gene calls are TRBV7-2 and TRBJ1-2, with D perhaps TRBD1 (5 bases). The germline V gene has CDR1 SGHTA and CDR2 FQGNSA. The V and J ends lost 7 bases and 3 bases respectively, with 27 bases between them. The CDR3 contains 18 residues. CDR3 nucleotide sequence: TGTGCCAGCACCCTTAGAGCTCCCACAGGCCCTACAGACTATGGCTACACCTTC. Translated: CASTLRAPTGPTDYGYTF. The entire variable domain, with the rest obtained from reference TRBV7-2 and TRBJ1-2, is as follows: GAGVSQSPSNKVTEKGKDVELRCDPISGHTALYWYRQSLGQGLEFLIYFQGNSAPDKSGLPSDRFSAERTGGSVSTLTIQRTQQEDSAVYLCASTLRAPTGPTDYGYTFGSGTRLTVV.

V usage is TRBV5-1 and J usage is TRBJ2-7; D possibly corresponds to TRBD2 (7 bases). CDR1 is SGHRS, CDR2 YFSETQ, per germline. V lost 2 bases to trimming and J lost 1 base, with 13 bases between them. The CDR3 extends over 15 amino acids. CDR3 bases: TGCGCCAGCAGCTTAGAGGGAGGGGGATCCTACGAGCAGTACTTC. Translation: CASSLEGGGSYEQYF.

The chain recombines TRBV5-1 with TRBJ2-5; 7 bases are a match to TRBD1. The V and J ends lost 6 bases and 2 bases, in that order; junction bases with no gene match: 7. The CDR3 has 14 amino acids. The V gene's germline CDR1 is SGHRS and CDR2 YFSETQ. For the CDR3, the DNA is TGCGCCAGCACCCCCCGACAGGGACAAGAGACCCAGTACTTC. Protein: CASTPRQGQETQYF.

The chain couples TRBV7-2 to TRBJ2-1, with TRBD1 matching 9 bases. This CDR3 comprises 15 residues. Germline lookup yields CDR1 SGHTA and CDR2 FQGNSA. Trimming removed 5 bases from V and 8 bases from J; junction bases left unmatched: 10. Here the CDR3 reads CASSPELGQGDEQFF. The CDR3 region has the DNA TGTGCCAGCAGCCCTGAGTTGGGACAGGGCGATGAGCAGTTCTTC.

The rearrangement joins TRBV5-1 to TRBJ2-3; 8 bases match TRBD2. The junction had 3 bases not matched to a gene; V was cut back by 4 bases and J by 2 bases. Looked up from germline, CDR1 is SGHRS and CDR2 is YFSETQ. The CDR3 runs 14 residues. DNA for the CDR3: TGCGCCAGCAGCGTAGCGGGACACACAGATACGCAGTATTTT. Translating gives CASSVAGHTDTQYF.

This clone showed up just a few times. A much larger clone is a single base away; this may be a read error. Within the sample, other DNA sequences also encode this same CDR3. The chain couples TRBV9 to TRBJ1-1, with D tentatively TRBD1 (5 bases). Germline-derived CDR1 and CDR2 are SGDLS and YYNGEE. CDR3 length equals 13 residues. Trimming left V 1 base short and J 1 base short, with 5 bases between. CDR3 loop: CASSVTGNTEAFF. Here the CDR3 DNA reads TGTGCCAGCAGCGTAACAGGGAACACTGAAGCTTTCTTT.

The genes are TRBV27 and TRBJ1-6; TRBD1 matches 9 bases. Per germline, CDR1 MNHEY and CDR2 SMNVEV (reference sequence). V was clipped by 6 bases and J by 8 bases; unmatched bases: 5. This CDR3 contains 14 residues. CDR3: CASRPWTGDSPLHF. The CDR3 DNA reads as TGTGCCAGCAGACCTTGGACAGGGGATTCACCCCTCCACTTT.

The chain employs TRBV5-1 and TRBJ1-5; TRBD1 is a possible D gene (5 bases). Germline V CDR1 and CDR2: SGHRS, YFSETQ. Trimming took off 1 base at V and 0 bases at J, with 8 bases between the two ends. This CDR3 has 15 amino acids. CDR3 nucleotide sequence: TGCGCCAGCAGCTTGTGGGGGGATAGCAATCAGCCCCAGCATTTT. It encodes CASSLWGDSNQPQHF.

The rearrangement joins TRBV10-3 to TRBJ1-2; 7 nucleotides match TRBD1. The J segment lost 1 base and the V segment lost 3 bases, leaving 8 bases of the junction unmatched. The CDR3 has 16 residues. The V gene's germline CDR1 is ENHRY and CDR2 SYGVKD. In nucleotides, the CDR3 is TGTGCCATCAGTGACGGCCGACAGGGCAATAACTATGGCTACACCTTC. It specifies CAISDGRQGNNYGYTF.

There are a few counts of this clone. Written as DNA, the CDR3 is TGTGCCAGCAGGAGACTAGCGGGAGGTGGAGAGCAGTACTTC. Translating gives CASRRLAGGGEQYF. The chain links TRBV6-5 to TRBJ2-7, with 13 bases lining up with TRBD2. Trimming removed 6 bases from V and 7 bases from J; junction bases left unmatched: 6. This CDR3 spans 14 amino acids. Germline V gene sequence: CDR1 MNHEY, CDR2 SVGAGI.

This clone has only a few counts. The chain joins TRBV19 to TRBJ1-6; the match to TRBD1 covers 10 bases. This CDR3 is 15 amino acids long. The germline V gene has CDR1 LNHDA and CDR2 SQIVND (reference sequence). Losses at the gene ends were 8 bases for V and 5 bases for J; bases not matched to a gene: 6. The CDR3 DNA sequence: TGTGCCAGTGGGAAGACAGGGGGCAATAATTCACCCCTCCACTTT. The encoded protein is CASGKTGGNNSPLHF. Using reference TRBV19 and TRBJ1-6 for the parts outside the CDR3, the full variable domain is DGGITQSPKYLFRKEGQNVTLSCEQNLNHDAMYWYRQDPGQGLRLIYYSQIVNDFQKGDIAEGYSVSREKKESFPLTVTSAQKNPTAFYLCASGKTGGNNSPLHFGNGTRLTVT.

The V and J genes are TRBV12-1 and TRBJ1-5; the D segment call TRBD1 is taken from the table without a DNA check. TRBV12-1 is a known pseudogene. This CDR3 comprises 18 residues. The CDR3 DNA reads TGTGCCAGCAGCTCATCGGGACACGGTTATAATAGCAATCAGCCCCAGCATTTT. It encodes CASSSSGHGYNSNQPQHF.

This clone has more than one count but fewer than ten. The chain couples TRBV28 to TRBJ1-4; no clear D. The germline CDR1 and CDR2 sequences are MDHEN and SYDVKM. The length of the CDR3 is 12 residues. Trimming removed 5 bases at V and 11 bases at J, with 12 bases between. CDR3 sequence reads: CASSPPSRKLFF. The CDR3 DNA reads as TGTGCCAGCAGTCCCCCCTCGAGGAAACTGTTTTTT.

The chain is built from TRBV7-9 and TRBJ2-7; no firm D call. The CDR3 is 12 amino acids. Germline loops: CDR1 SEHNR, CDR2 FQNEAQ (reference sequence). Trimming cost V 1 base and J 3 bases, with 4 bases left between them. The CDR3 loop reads CASSLVVYEQYF. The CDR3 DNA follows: TGTGCCAGCAGCTTAGTCGTCTACGAGCAGTACTTC. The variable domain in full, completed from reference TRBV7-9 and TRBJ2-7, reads DTGVSQNPRHKITKRGQNVTFRCDPISEHNRLYWYRQTLGQGPEFLTYFQNEAQLEKSRLLSDRFSAERPKGSFSTLEIQRTEQGDSAMYLCASSLVVYEQYFGPGTRLTVT.

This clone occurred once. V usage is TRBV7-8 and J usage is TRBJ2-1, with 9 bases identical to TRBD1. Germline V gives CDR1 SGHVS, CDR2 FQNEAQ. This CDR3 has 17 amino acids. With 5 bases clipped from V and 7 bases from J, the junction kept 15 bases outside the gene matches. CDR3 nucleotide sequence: TGTGCCAGCAGCGTCGTCTCCGGGACAGGGTCTCAAAATGAGCAGTTCTTC. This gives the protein CASSVVSGTGSQNEQFF.

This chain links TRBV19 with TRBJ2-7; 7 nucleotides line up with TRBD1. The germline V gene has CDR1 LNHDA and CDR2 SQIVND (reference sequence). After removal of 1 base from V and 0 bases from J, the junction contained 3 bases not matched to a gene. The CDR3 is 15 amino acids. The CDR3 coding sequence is TGTGCCAGTAGTATAGGAGGGACAGTCTCCTACGAGCAGTACTTC. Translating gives CASSIGGTVSYEQYF.